The 28 T cell receptor delta chains below come from one sample, sequenced in a study of gamma-delta chains in newborns, infants, children. TCRdb reanalyzed the reads using CATT. The data contain under 8,000 delta-chain clones, 0.6% to 0.8% of them seen just once; the ten biggest clones take up around a sixth. Source material: blood. Every receptor here comes from a child who was a newborn, infant or young child, either healthy, febrile or measles-vaccinated (not recorded which).

This clone was counted only a few times. The junction shows a germline mismatch at one end, possibly a read error. Other nucleotide sequences from this sample produce the same CDR3. V usage is TRDV2 and J usage is TRDJ3; 9 bases line up with TRDD3. Looked up from germline, CDR1 is GEAIGNYY and CDR2 is EKD. CDR3 length: 20 amino acids. The CDR3 sequence: CACDTVLGDTGSWDTRQMFF. The CDR3 coding sequence is TGTGCCTGTGACACCGTACTGGGGGACACGGGTTCCTGGGACACCCGCCAGATGTTTTTC.

As regards this clone: TCRdb's entry gives the protein of a much larger clone, which mismatches this DNA's translation at residue 4, likely from a read error; the protein reported here is translated from the DNA. The chain combines TRDV2 with TRDJ1, with TRDD3 identical over 9 bases. In germline, CDR1 is GEAIGNYY, CDR2 EKD. This CDR3 has 14 residues. The V gene end was trimmed by 5 bases and the J gene end by 7 bases; junction bases not matched to a gene: 10. CDR3 sequence reads: CACGPILGEVKLIF. The CDR3 DNA follows: TGTGCCTGTGGCCCCATACTGGGGGAGGTTAAACTCATCTTT.

This clone was detected only a few times. The protein in TCRdb stems from a much larger clone and differs at residue 5 from this DNA's translation, likely a read error; here the protein is translated from the DNA. The chain is built from TRDV2 and TRDJ3, with 9 bases aligning to TRDD3. This CDR3 is 18 amino acids long. V shed 3 bases and J 1 base; nucleotides not matched to a gene: 6. CDR1 and CDR2 (germline): GEAIGNYY, EKD. The DNA of the CDR3 is TGTGCCTGTGACGCTCTGGGGGATCTGTCCTGGGACACCCGACAGATGTTTTTC. The encoded protein is CACDALGDLSWDTRQMFF.

This clone was picked up a small number of times. This sequence may be a read error, since a much larger clone differs from it by one base. This rearrangement joins TRDV2 to TRDJ3; perhaps TRDD3 as D (5 bases). CDR3 length equals 16 residues. Germline V CDR1 and CDR2: GEAIGNYY, EKD. CDR3 protein: CACDTVSSWDARQMFF. Here the CDR3 DNA reads TGTGCCTGTGACACGGTAAGCTCCTGGGACGCCCGACAGATGTTTTTC.

This clone was observed many times. The chain employs TRDV1 and TRDJ1, with 12 bases lining up with TRDD3. This CDR3 is 19 amino acids long. V trimming: 0 bases; J trimming: 0 bases; junction bases outside the gene matches: 8. The germline CDR1 and CDR2 sequences are TSWWSYY and QGS. CDR3: CALGELGPGGYAYTDKLIF. CDR3 in DNA: TGTGCTCTTGGGGAACTTGGGCCTGGGGGATACGCGTACACCGATAAACTCATCTTT.

By its share, this clone is medium-sized (0.01 to 0.1%). CDR3 bases: TGTGCCTGTGACAGTACTGGGGGATACGGGAGCTCCTGGGACACCCGACAGATGTTTTTC. Protein product: CACDSTGGYGSSWDTRQMFF. The chain combines TRDV2 with TRDJ3; TRDD3 agrees at 13 bases. The CDR3 is 20 residues long. V was pared by 2 bases and J by 0 bases, with 6 bases of the junction left unmatched. CDR1 and CDR2 (germline): GEAIGNYY, EKD.

This clone showed up just a few times. A much larger clonotype is one base distant, so this may be a read error. The chain combines TRDV2 with TRDJ2; D perhaps matches TRDD3 (6 bases). The CDR3 sequence is 15 residues long. V was cut by 3 bases and J by 0 bases, with 10 bases left in between. Per the germline V gene, CDR1 is GEAIGNYY and CDR2 is EKD. The CDR3 protein is CACDALGTLTAQLFF. The CDR3 nucleotides are TGTGCCTGTGACGCCCTGGGGACTTTGACAGCACAACTCTTCTTT.

Turning to this clone: TCRdb shows a much larger clone's protein in place of this DNA's translation, and the two differ at residue 14, likely through a read error; the protein shown is translated from the DNA. This chain connects TRDV2 to TRDJ2; TRDD3 matches 10 bases. The CDR3 has 16 amino acids. Germline-derived CDR1 and CDR2 are GEAIGNYY and EKD. Here the CDR3 DNA reads TGTGCCTGTGACACACTGGGGGATGCTTTGACAGCACAATTCTTCTTT. Its translation is CACDTLGDALTAQFFF.

This clone has only a few counts. A much larger clone is a single base away; this may be a read error. This sample also contains other DNA sequences that code for the same CDR3. The chain is built from TRDV2 and TRDJ3; TRDD3 matches 7 bases. J gave up 0 bases and V 7 bases, and 11 bases lay outside the gene matches. CDR3 length equals 18 residues. Germline-derived CDR1 and CDR2 are GEAIGNYY and EKD. The CDR3 region has the DNA TGTGCCTGCGACTGGACTGGGGACAGCTCCTGGGACACCCGACAGATGTTTTTC. As protein: CACDWTGDSSWDTRQMFF.

The chain joins TRDV2 to TRDJ1, with D uncertain. The germline V gene encodes CDR1 GEAIGNYY and CDR2 EKD. CDR3 length: 13 residues. Trimming removed 0 bases from V and 1 base from J, with 5 bases in between. The CDR3 is CACDTVGTDKLIF. The DNA of the CDR3 is TGTGCCTGTGACACCGTGGGCACCGATAAACTCATCTTT.

This clone was picked up a small number of times. A far larger clone lies a single base away; this is likely a read error. In the same sample, other DNA sequences code for this CDR3. This rearrangement joins TRDV2 to TRDJ3; 10 bases align to TRDD3. J was trimmed by 3 bases and V by 3 bases; bases with no gene match: 7. From germline, CDR1 is GEAIGNYY and CDR2 EKD. The CDR3 loop spans 18 amino acids. The CDR3 DNA sequence: TGTGCCTGTGACCTGGTACTGGGGGATCTCTGGGACACCCGACAGATGTTTTTC. Protein sequence: CACDLVLGDLWDTRQMFF.

Turning to this clone: TCRdb pairs this DNA with a much larger clone's protein that differs at residue 8, likely a read error; the protein shown was translated from the DNA. The rearrangement links TRDV2 to TRDJ3; 8 nucleotides match TRDD3. The CDR3 covers 18 residues. The germline CDR1 and CDR2 sequences are GEAIGNYY and EKD. V was pared by 3 bases and J by 1 base, with 7 bases of the junction left unmatched. DNA for the CDR3: TGTGCCTGTGACCTCTGGGGGACATCTTCCTGGGACACCCGACAGATGTTTTTC. This sequence encodes CACDLWGTSSWDTRQMFF.

Notes on this clone: TCRdb assigns this DNA the protein of a much larger clone, which departs from its translation at residue 10; this likely reflects a read error, and the protein shown comes from translating the DNA. This chain connects TRDV2 to TRDJ2, with 9 bases aligning to TRDD3. The CDR3 is 13 amino acids. CDR1 is GEAIGNYY and CDR2 is EKD in the germline V gene. The CDR3 coding sequence is TGTGCCTGTGACACCTGGGGGATAGCACGACTCTTCTTT. Translating gives CACDTWGIARLFF.

Relative to its sample, this clone is medium-sized (0.01 to 0.1%). V usage is TRDV2 and J usage is TRDJ3, with 8 bases aligning to TRDD3. This CDR3 region has 19 residues. Germline CDR1 GEAIGNYY, CDR2 EKD. J gave up 0 bases and V 1 base, and 7 bases lay outside the gene matches. CDR3 DNA: TGTGCCTGTGACACGGTGGGGGATTCGCTCTCCTGGGACACCCGACAGATGTTTTTC. Residues: CACDTVGDSLSWDTRQMFF.

Concerning this clone itself: This may come from a read error, since a much larger clone is one base off. The chain uses TRDV2 and TRDJ3; a possible D gene is TRDD3 (6 bases). Germline V gives CDR1 GEAIGNYY, CDR2 EKD. The CDR3 covers 17 residues. The DNA of the CDR3 is TGTGCCTGTGACACCACTGGGAGCTCCTGGGACACCCGACAGATTTTTTTC. This gives the protein CACDTTGSSWDTRQIFF.

With regard to this clone: TCRdb lists the protein of a much larger clone for this DNA, which differs at residue 16, so this is likely a read error; the protein given here is translated from the DNA itself. The J gene is TRDJ3, the V gene TRDV2; 10 bases are a match to TRDD3. The CDR3 runs 18 residues. Germline lookup yields CDR1 GEAIGNYY and CDR2 EKD. Here the CDR3 DNA reads TGTGCCTGTGACACTGGGGGATACTTCTCCTGGGACACCCGACAGGTGTTTTTC. As protein: CACDTGGYFSWDTRQVFF.

Judged by abundance, this clone is medium-sized. The sample has other DNA sequences that encode this CDR3 too. The V gene is TRDV2, the J gene TRDJ2; 13 bases are a match to TRDD3. The CDR3 runs 18 residues. Germline CDR1 and CDR2: GEAIGNYY and EKD. After removal of 3 bases from V and 3 bases from J, the junction contained 9 bases not matched to a gene. DNA of the CDR3: TGTGCCTGTGACCCCGTACTGGGGGATACGCCCGTGACAGCACAACTCTTCTTT. Translating gives CACDPVLGDTPVTAQLFF.

This clone was counted only a few times. This may come from a read error, since a much larger clone is one base off. Different DNA sequences within this sample yield the same CDR3. The chain recombines TRDV2 with TRDJ1, with 10 bases identical to TRDD3. CDR3 size: 17 residues. Germline CDR1 reads GEAIGNYY; CDR2 reads EKD. The CDR3 coding sequence is TGTGCATGTGACACCGTGGGTGGGGGATACCACACCGATAAACTCATCTTT. Its protein product is CACDTVGGGYHTDKLIF.

About this clone itself: TCRdb has a much larger clone's protein, which differs at residue 12 from the translation of this DNA, likely because of a read error; what is shown is the protein translated from the DNA. V is TRDV2 and J is TRDJ3; 12 bases agree with TRDD3. The CDR3 is 18 amino acids. From germline, CDR1 is GEAIGNYY and CDR2 EKD. The CDR3 DNA follows: TGTGCCTGTGACAAAATACTGGGGGATACCTGGGGCACCCGACAGATGTTTTTC. Encoded protein: CACDKILGDTWGTRQMFF.

This clone has more than one count but fewer than ten. The protein in TCRdb stems from a much larger clone and differs at residue 19 from this DNA's translation, likely a read error; here the protein is translated from the DNA. This chain uses TRDV2 with TRDJ3, with 13 bases aligning to TRDD3. The germline V gene encodes CDR1 GEAIGNYY and CDR2 EKD. This CDR3 is built from 21 residues. This chain's CDR3 is CACDALLGDTRSSWDTRQTFF. The CDR3 DNA follows: TGTGCCTGTGACGCCTTACTGGGGGATACGCGAAGCTCCTGGGACACCCGACAGACGTTTTTC.

Concerning this clone itself: This may stem from a read error, because a much larger clone lies one nucleotide away. The CDR3 loop is CACDTVNWSLDTRQMFF. The CDR3 nucleotides are TGTGCCTGTGACACCGTAAACTGGTCCTTGGACACCCGACAGATGTTTTTC. The chain combines TRDV2 with TRDJ3, with D tentatively TRDD3 (5 bases). The CDR3 covers 17 residues. The germline V gene has CDR1 GEAIGNYY and CDR2 EKD.

At least ten counts were recorded for this clone. A much larger clone lies one base from this, so it may be a read error. The sample has other DNA sequences that encode this CDR3 too. The gene calls are TRDV2 and TRDJ2, with TRDD3 matching over 12 bases. This CDR3 is built from 14 residues. Germline assignment: CDR1 GEAIGNYY and CDR2 EKD. In DNA, the CDR3 is TGTGCCTGTGACCCACTGGGGGATACAGCGCAACTCTTCTTT. It translates to CACDPLGDTAQLFF.

A word on this clone: A single base is all that separates this from a far larger clone, so a read error is likely. For the CDR3, the DNA is TGTGCCTGTGATCCTTTACTGGGGGACACCGATAACCTCATCTTT. The encoded protein is CACDPLLGDTDNLIF. The gene calls are TRDV2 and TRDJ1, with 9 bases that match TRDD3. The CDR3 runs to 15 residues. CDR1 is GEAIGNYY, CDR2 EKD, per germline.

This clone occurred a few times. A far larger clone is only one base removed, so a read error is likely. This rearrangement joins TRDV2 to TRDJ3; 12 bases map to TRDD3. CDR3 length equals 21 residues. Looked up from germline, CDR1 is GEAIGNYY and CDR2 is EKD. The CDR3 reads CACDTVLGDTLSSRDTRQMFF. The CDR3 DNA is TGTGCCTGTGACACCGTACTGGGGGATACCCTGAGCTCCCGGGACACCCGACAGATGTTTTTC.

In the case of this clone: With a much larger clone just one base away, this may be a read error. This sample includes further DNA sequences coding for the same CDR3. The rearrangement links TRDV2 to TRDJ3, with TRDD3 matching over 12 bases. Germline loops: CDR1 GEAIGNYY, CDR2 EKD. The CDR3 totals 19 residues. CDR3 coding DNA: TGTGCCTGTGACACCGCTGGGGGATACGGCTCCTGGGACACCCGACAGATGTTCTTC. It translates to CACDTAGGYGSWDTRQMFF.

By sample fraction, this clone is medium-sized (0.01 to 0.1%). The sample has other DNA sequences that encode this CDR3 too. The rearrangement uses TRDV2 and TRDJ3; 9 nucleotides match TRDD3. The CDR3 has 19 residues. The V segment lost 0 bases and the J segment 4 bases; nucleotides outside the gene matches: 9. The germline gives CDR1 GEAIGNYY, CDR2 EKD. The CDR3, as DNA: TGTGCCTGTGACACCGTCGGGGGGATACACGGGTGGGACACCCGACAGATGTTTTTC. It translates to CACDTVGGIHGWDTRQMFF.

By its share, this clone is medium-sized (0.01 to 0.1%). The DNA is omitted, as the CDR3 cannot be located on it reliably, and the CDR3 follows TCRdb's listing. The sample has other DNA sequences that encode this CDR3 too. This chain uses TRAV29/DV5 with TRDJ2; the tabulated D call, TRDD3, remains unverified against the DNA. Germline CDR1 and CDR2: NSMFDY and ISSIKDK. The CDR3 spans 17 amino acids, including both terminal residues. CDR3 region: CSVLLCSKRDLTAQLFF.

Only a few counts were recorded for this clone. This DNA translates differently at residue 18 from the TCRdb protein, which is that of a much larger clone; a read error is likely, and the protein shown is the DNA's own translation. The chain has TRDV2 and TRDJ3, with 11 bases lining up with TRDD3. The V gene's germline CDR1 is GEAIGNYY and CDR2 EKD. This CDR3 has 20 residues. DNA of the CDR3: TGTGCCTGTGACACCGTAGTACTGGGGGATAGCTCCTGGGACACCCGACAGGTGTTTTTC. As protein: CACDTVVLGDSSWDTRQVFF.